This paragraph reports one T cell receptor (beta chain). The table lists this clone with a few counts. Its antigen remains unidentified. No base-level quality is on record; no much larger clone is a single base apart. This sample was included in a study of cytomegalovirus exposure and HLA in healthy donors (dated by TCRdb to about 2017). Notes on the research overall: An earlier analysis of several hundred of the donors reported 250 to 350 Gb of sequence data and roughly 110 million unique TCR beta sequences from about 179 million T cells. Roughly 300 gigabases of sequencing data and tens of millions of unique TCR sequences were included in an early release covering several hundred HLA-typed donors. Of the approximately 370 genotyped donors, approximately 81% were placed in the genetic ancestry cluster associated with self-reported Caucasian donors. The study was designed to test whether signatures of past pathogen exposure could be identified by cataloging public T cell receptors. The T cell repertoires of roughly 660 subjects were profiled by immunosequencing and related to cytomegalovirus serostatus. Besides the first cohort of 666 subjects, a separate validation cohort made up of 120 different subjects was used. To predict cytomegalovirus infection status, the study combined high-throughput TCR immunosequencing, statistical association of individual TCRs with disease status, and machine learning. In a later analysis, previously published TCR beta repertoires from 600 to 850 donors were re-analyzed and high-resolution HLA genotyping was added so that TCR occurrence patterns could be studied. Rather than drawing on any new phenotypic data, the later analysis identified candidate immune exposures from TCR beta sequences and the way those sequences occurred across donors. An earlier analysis of about 600 of the donors used high-throughput TCR beta sequencing to judge whether each TCR beta V gene segment behaved as functional or pseudogenic. Donor age, sex, ethnicity and CMV serostatus were collected together with the repertoire data. Genome-wide SNP genotypes for about 65% of the roughly 700 donors were used in a later genetic analysis, which treated that subset as a discovery cohort. All discovery cohort repertoires had been generated using a single sequencing platform. HLA typing covered class I and class II loci at four-digit resolution. The number of typed donors differed by locus: 629-630 for A, B, C, DRB1 and DQB1; 522 for DQA1; 606 for DPA1; and roughly 490 for DPB1. Because of strong linkage in the cohort, roughly 5 DR-DQ haplotypes were treated as single units for association and clustering. Among 398 genotyped donors of the cohort, an average of around 250,000 unique TCR beta nucleotide sequences was sequenced per donor, of which about 19% were non-productive. Findings and caveats that apply to the study as a whole: The cohort was sequenced for TCR beta chains only, and without alpha or paired-chain data the features that could be detected were limited. Seventeen rarely observed V segments, including chromosome 9 orphons, were excluded from the earlier analysis of about 500 of the donors because counts were too low. According to a later genetic analysis, donors in an Asian-associated ancestry cluster had fewer N-insertions in productive TCRs than the approximately 700-donor mean. In vitro tests confirmed that a few of the cytomegalovirus-associated TCR beta chains recognize cytomegalovirus antigens. A cluster of highly shared sequence variants was judged likely to represent a technical artifact of the sequencing pipeline. The authors suggested that the approach could potentially be generalized to other disease states and immunological phenotypes. In a later analysis, the rate of TCR association differed among HLA loci, with DRB1 alleles having the most associated TCRs and HLA-C alleles having the fewest. Most TCR sequences were observed very rarely across donors, whereas some public TCRs were present in many individuals. When HLA alleles, especially DR and DQ, strongly co-occurred, attributing TCR associations to individual alleles was difficult. A further reported finding was that TCR beta sequences accurately predicted the HLA-A and HLA-B alleles for most subjects in the first cohort. Cytomegalovirus status was reported to be diagnosed by the classifier with high specificity and sensitivity in both the original and validation cohorts. Compared with equally common non-associated chains, HLA-associated TCR beta chains in a later analysis were more clonally expanded and had lower generation probabilities. Correlated functional status among segregating V segments might reflect linkage disequilibrium, but an unknown experimental factor could not be ruled out. The study listed over 150 TCR beta chains as associated with cytomegalovirus. HLA typing was unavailable for some donors at each locus, so association tests used only the typed subset. A later analysis reported that several top co-occurrence clusters appeared linked to parvovirus B19, influenza, CMV and Epstein-Barr virus. An association between a missense DCLRE1C variant and V-gene and J-gene trimming of TCR beta chains was found in a later genetic analysis and replicated in an independent cohort. Roughly uniform sequencing depth across donors was assumed in presence/absence analyses, although this assumption may not hold. In a later analysis, 16,951 TCR beta sequences were associated with specific HLA alleles at a false discovery rate of 0.05. An earlier analysis of approximately 590 of the donors showed that most TCR beta V segments appeared in productive rearrangements either about 87% or about 30% of the time, which broadly matched IMGT annotations. According to a later analysis, most CMV-associated TCR beta chains appeared to be HLA-restricted, and the HLA associations seemed to be driven largely by CMV exposure. The 87-base-pair reads could not distinguish some IMGT-functional V segments, including TRBV6-2 and TRBV6-3, so those segments were excluded. Immune exposure information for the cohort was limited to CMV serostatus.

Receptor libraries were prepared by the immunoSEQ multiplex PCR assay. For the multiplex PCR, a mixture combining 60 forward primers for TCR Vbeta segments and 13 reverse primers for TCR Jbeta segments was used. The CDR3 region of rearranged TCR beta genes was amplified from genomic DNA by a multiplex PCR assay. Amplified TCR beta libraries were sequenced as 87-base-pair reads on the Illumina HiSeq System. The paper's data handling went like this. In a later analysis, approximately 74 million unique TCR beta chains were counted across the roughly 670 repertoires, and roughly 11 million of these chains were shared by at least two donors. Raw reads were error-corrected and collapsed into unique sequences with a nearest-neighbor algorithm that merged closely related sequences to remove PCR and sequencing errors. Alignment of CDR3 sequences to IMGT reference sequences was used to assign V, D and J gene segments. For a sequence to be retained, at least a six-nucleotide match to both a V gene segment and a J gene segment was required. A rearrangement counted as productive if the CDR3 had no stop codons and remained in frame with V and J, and every other rearrangement counted as non-productive. CDR3 was defined according to IMGT convention as the region running from the second conserved V-encoded cysteine to the conserved J-encoded phenylalanine. Sequences without an unambiguous match to a single V gene segment were excluded from the earlier analysis of about 600 of the donors. An earlier analysis of around 600 of the donors classified V segments as functional when productive rearrangements were above 56.7% and as segregating when the standard deviation between donors was above 5%. To diagnose cytomegalovirus status from the catalog of TCR beta chain sequences, a statistical classification framework was built. In a later analysis, V and J genes were assigned by comparing TCR nucleotide sequences against IMGT/GENE-DB human TR gene sequences. In a later analysis, CDR3 sequences and most-parsimonious VDJ recombination scenarios were assigned using the TCRdist pipeline. In a later analysis, every TCR beta chain was defined by the combination of its CDR3 amino acid sequence and its V-gene family, and reads without a unique V-gene family were dropped. To address suspected cross-contamination and a sequencing artifact, a later analysis removed approximately 600 highly shared, low-generation-probability nucleotide sequences. For each public chain, a later analysis derived a clonal expansion index from normalized ranks of inferred template counts within each repertoire. In a later analysis, generation probabilities were computed with a VDJ recombination model fitted to out-of-frame rearrangements, and the resulting probabilities were checked against IGoR. Hypergeometric tests were used in a later analysis to score TCR-TCR, TCR-HLA and TCR-CMV co-occurrence, with a repertoire-size bias correction applied to the TCR pairs. False discovery rates were estimated in a later analysis by permuting HLA or CMV assignments 20 times. In a later analysis, co-occurring TCRs were grouped with DBSCAN, and TCRdist sequence similarity was added when clustering was performed within HLA-allele-positive subsets. Repertoires with fewer than 30,000 or more than 120,000 public chains, plus five repertoires with anomalous nucleotide sharing, were excluded from co-occurrence clustering. The table was pulled from immuneACCESS by TCRdb, which kept in-frame rearrangements only. Such tables lose some clones; where checked, under half of the loss comes from unresolved V genes, and the rest has no known cause. Clone size and the V and J calls come from that table; the DNA yielded D and trimming. This sample gives approximately 100,000 clones in total; roughly 85% of them show up just once. The top ten hold roughly 5% of the sample.

The cohort was made up of about 670 healthy bone marrow donors. At the time of sampling, every cohort member was nominally healthy, though immune exposures that went unrecorded were likely present. The donor was CMV seropositive and belonged to the group of 250 to 300 seropositive cohort members. Each donor provided a peripheral blood sample, and peripheral blood mononuclear cells were used for TCR beta sequencing. The Qiagen DNeasy Blood Extraction Kit was used to extract genomic DNA from the blood cell samples. The cysteine opens and the phenylalanine closes a CDR3 of 17 amino acids. Just the 51-base CDR3 DNA is kept, in frame starting at base 1. CDR1 SQVTM and CDR2 ANQGSEA are derived from the germline V gene. V is cut by 1 base and J by 8 bases, and the space between the germline ends is 26 bases.

Sequenced material: PBMCs. This receptor was obtained from a man in his 60s in good health and CMV-seropositive. The chain is encoded by TRBV29-1 joined to TRBJ1-1; the best D guess is TRBD1, with 6 bases matching. The CDR3 corresponds to CSVEAGTGNQRGREAFF. Read as DNA, the sequence is TGCAGCGTTGAAGCGGGAACAGGGAATCAGCGAGGACGGGAAGCTTTCTTT.